This T cell receptor beta chain comes out of a study of blood T cells in healthy people across ages. Germline loops: CDR1 SGHRS, CDR2 YFSETQ. This CDR3 comprises 17 residues. A second about 7 to 11 cycle PCR used barcoded and J-beta primers. A tag from a template-switch adaptor with 12 random nucleotides marked each cDNA molecule. TCRdb fed the 5' RACE reads into MiXCR, producing one record per CDR3 protein. The sample consists of hundreds of thousands of distinct CDR3 sequences, about 56% of them appearing once. Per individual sample, total RNA of at least 6 micrograms was extracted. Comments on this clonotype: Its antigen is still unknown.

Findings and caveats of the study: Researchers said unsorted PBMCs prevented a conclusive naive versus antigen-experienced comparison.

What was sequenced was blood. This chain joins TRBV5-1 and TRBJ2-4; 9 bases agree with TRBD1. The tail of the sequence fits TRBJ2-7 better, so the J call may be wrong. This TCR was sampled from a man aged 35 to 55 in good health. This CDR3 reads CASSLQGAPAGSYEQYF. As DNA, the CDR3 is TGCGCCAGCAGCTTACAGGGGGCGCCGGCCGGATCATACGAGCAGTACTTC.